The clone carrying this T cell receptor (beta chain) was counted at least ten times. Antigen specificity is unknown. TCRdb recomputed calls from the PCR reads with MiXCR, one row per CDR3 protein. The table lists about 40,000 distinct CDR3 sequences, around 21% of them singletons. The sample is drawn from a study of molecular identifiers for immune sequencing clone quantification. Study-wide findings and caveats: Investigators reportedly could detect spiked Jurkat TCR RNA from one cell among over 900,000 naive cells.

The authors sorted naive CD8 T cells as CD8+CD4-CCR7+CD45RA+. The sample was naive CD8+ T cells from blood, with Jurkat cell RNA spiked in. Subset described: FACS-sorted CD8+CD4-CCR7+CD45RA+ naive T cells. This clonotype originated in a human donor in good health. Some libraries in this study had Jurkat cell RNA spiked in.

The CDR3 DNA follows: TGTGCCAGCAGTTCCCAGGGCTACGAGCAGTACTTC. Residues: CASSSQGYEQYF. V and J are TRBV12-3 or TRBV12-4 and TRBJ2-7, with TRBD1 as a possible D gene (5 bases). The length of the CDR3 is 12 residues. V shed 4 bases and J shed 3 bases, with 7 bases lying between them.